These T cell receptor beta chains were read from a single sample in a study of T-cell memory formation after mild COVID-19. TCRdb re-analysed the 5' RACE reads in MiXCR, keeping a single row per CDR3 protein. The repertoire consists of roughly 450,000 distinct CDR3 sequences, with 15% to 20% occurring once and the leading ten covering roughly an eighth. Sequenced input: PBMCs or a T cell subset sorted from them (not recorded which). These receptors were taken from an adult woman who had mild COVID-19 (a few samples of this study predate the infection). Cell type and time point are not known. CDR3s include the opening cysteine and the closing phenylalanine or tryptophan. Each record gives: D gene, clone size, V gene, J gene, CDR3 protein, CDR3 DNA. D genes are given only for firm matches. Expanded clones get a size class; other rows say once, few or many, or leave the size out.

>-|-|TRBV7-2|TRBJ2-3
CASSLFLAGTDTQYF
TGTGCCAGCAGCTTATTCTTGGCAGGCACAGATACGCAGTATTTT
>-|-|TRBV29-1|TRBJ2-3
CSVGLPIGTDTQYF
TGCAGCGTTGGGCTCCCCATCGGCACAGATACGCAGTATTTT
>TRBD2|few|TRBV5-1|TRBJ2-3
CASSLSGRNTDTQYF
TGCGCCAGCAGCTTGAGCGGGAGGAACACAGATACGCAGTATTTT
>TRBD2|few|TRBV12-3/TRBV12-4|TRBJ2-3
CASSAGTSGRITDTQYF
TGTGCCAGCAGCGCCGGGACTAGCGGGAGAATCACAGATACGCAGTATTTT
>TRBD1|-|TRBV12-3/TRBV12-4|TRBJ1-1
CASSLDTGVGYTEAFF
TGTGCCAGCAGTTTAGATACAGGGGTTGGGTACACTGAAGCTTTCTTT
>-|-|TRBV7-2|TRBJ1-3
CASSLARTLSGNTIYF
TGTGCCAGCAGCTTAGCAAGGACACTCTCTGGAAACACCATATATTTT
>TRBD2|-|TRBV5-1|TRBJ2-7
CASSLGASGSYEQYF
TGCGCCAGCAGCTTGGGAGCCAGCGGGAGCTACGAGCAGTACTTC
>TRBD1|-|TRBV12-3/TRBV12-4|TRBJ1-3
CASTRTGRGNTIYF
TGTGCCAGCACCCGGACAGGCCGTGGAAACACCATATATTTT
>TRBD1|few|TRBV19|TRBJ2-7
CASSILTGDLYEQYF
TGTGCCAGTAGTATATTGACAGGGGATCTCTACGAGCAGTACTTC
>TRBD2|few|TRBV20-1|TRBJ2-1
CSARDPSGSVYPDNEQFF
TGCAGTGCTAGAGATCCTAGCGGGAGCGTGTATCCGGACAATGAGCAGTTCTTC
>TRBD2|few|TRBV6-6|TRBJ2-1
CASIRAGLADGEQFF
TGTGCCAGCATCAGGGCTGGACTAGCGGACGGGGAGCAGTTCTTC
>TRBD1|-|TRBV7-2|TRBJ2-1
CASSSDRDNEQFF
TGTGCCAGCAGCTCGGACAGGGACAATGAGCAGTTCTTC
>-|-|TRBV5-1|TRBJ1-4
CASSLGVTGVNEKLFF
TGCGCCAGCAGCTTGGGGGTGACAGGAGTAAATGAAAAACTGTTTTTT
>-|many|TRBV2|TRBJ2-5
CASSLNPQPPETQYF
TGTGCCAGCAGTCTGAACCCACAGCCCCCAGAGACCCAGTACTTC
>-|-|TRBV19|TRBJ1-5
CASMKQGDQPQHF
TGTGCCAGTATGAAACAGGGCGATCAGCCCCAGCATTTT
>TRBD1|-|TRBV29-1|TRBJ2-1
CSVARQGGNYNEQFF
TGCAGCGTTGCTAGACAGGGGGGGAACTACAATGAGCAGTTCTTC
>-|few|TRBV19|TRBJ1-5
CASTKNVGFTSNQPQHF
TGTGCCAGTACTAAGAACGTTGGTTTCACTAGCAATCAGCCCCAGCATTTT
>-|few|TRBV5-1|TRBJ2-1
CASSGGGGSQEQFF
TGCGCCAGCAGCGGCGGAGGGGGCTCTCAGGAGCAGTTCTTC
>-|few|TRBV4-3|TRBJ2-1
CASSQDDPGRGDEQFF
TGCGCCAGCAGCCAAGATGACCCCGGAAGGGGCGATGAGCAGTTCTTC
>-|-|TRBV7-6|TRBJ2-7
CASSLSGLSYEQYF
TGTGCCAGCAGCTTAAGTGGACTCTCCTACGAGCAGTACTTC
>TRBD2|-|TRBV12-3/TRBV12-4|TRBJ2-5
CASSLSLAGVETQYF
TGTGCCAGCAGTTTATCCTTAGCGGGAGTAGAGACCCAGTACTTC
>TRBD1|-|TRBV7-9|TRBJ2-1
CASSPDRAYYNEQFF
TGTGCCAGCAGCCCGGACAGGGCCTACTACAATGAGCAGTTCTTC
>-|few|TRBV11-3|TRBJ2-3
CASSPLAVSSTDTQYF
TGTGCCAGCAGCCCCTTGGCAGTATCTAGCACAGATACGCAGTATTTT
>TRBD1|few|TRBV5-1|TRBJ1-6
CASSSSGTGVGSPLHF
TGCGCCAGCAGCTCATCCGGGACAGGCGTCGGATCACCCCTCCACTTT
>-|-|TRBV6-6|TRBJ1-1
CASSYGKGQRNTEAFF
TGTGCCAGCAGTTACGGGAAGGGTCAGCGGAACACTGAAGCTTTCTTT
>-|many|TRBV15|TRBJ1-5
CATSRGGEAKRQPQHF
TGTGCCACCAGCAGAGGAGGGGAGGCTAAGAGACAGCCCCAGCATTTT
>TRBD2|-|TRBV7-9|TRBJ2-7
CAGSPVGRSGVEQYF
TGTGCCGGCAGCCCCGTGGGAAGGAGCGGGGTCGAGCAGTACTTC
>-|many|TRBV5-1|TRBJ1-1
CASSAMTDTEAFF
TGCGCCAGCAGCGCTATGACGGACACTGAAGCTTTCTTT
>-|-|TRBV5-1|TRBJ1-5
CASSLAPRTDSNQPQHF
TGCGCCAGCAGCTTGGCGCCCCGGACAGATAGCAATCAGCCCCAGCATTTT
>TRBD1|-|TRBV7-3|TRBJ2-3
CASSSYIRTGSTDTQYF
TGTGCCAGCAGCTCTTATATCCGGACAGGGAGCACAGATACGCAGTATTTT
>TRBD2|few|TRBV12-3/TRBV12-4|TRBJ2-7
CASSSRLAGALYEQYF
TGTGCCAGCAGCTCCCGACTAGCGGGGGCCCTCTACGAGCAGTACTTC
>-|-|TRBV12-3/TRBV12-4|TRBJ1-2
CASSLGLLGYTF
TGTGCCAGCAGTTTGGGGCTTCTTGGCTACACCTTC
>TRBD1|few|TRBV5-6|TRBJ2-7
CASSRRPDRAGYEQYF
TGTGCCAGCAGCCGCCGCCCGGACAGGGCTGGCTACGAGCAGTACTTC
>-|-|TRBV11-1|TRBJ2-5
CASSFSATPGETQYF
TGTGCCAGCAGCTTTAGCGCGACCCCGGGAGAGACCCAGTACTTC
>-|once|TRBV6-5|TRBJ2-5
CASRGRGYQETQYF
TGTGCCAGCCGGGGGAGGGGGTACCAAGAGACCCAGTACTTC
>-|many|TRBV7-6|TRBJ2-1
CASSRLDDEQFF
TGTGCCAGCAGCAGACTAGATGATGAGCAGTTCTTC
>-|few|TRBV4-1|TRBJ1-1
CASSQVEENTEAFF
TGCGCCAGCAGCCAGGTGGAGGAGAACACTGAAGCTTTCTTT
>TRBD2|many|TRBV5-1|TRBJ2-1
CASTAPNSGTSGLSNEQFF
TGCGCCAGCACCGCCCCCAACTCCGGGACTAGCGGCCTCAGCAATGAGCAGTTCTTC
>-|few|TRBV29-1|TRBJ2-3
CSVLGRLGTDTQYF
TGCAGCGTCCTCGGCCGGTTAGGCACAGATACGCAGTATTTT
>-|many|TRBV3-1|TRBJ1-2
CASSHRNYGYTF
TGTGCCAGCAGCCACAGAAACTATGGCTACACCTTC
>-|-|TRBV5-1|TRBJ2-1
CASSPRDNNEQFF
TGCGCCAGCAGCCCCAGGGACAACAATGAGCAGTTCTTC
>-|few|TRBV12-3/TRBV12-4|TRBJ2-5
CASSFRDGKETQYF
TGTGCCAGCAGTTTCCGGGACGGAAAAGAGACCCAGTACTTC
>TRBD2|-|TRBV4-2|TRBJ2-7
CASSQDFGERGQFYEQYF
TGTGCCAGCAGCCAAGACTTTGGAGAGCGGGGCCAATTCTACGAGCAGTACTTC
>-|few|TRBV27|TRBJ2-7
CASSPQTQGAQYF
TGTGCCAGCAGTCCTCAGACTCAGGGAGCGCAGTACTTC
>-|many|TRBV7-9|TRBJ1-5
CASSLGTGVNQPQHF
TGTGCCAGCAGCTTAGGGACGGGAGTTAATCAGCCCCAGCATTTT